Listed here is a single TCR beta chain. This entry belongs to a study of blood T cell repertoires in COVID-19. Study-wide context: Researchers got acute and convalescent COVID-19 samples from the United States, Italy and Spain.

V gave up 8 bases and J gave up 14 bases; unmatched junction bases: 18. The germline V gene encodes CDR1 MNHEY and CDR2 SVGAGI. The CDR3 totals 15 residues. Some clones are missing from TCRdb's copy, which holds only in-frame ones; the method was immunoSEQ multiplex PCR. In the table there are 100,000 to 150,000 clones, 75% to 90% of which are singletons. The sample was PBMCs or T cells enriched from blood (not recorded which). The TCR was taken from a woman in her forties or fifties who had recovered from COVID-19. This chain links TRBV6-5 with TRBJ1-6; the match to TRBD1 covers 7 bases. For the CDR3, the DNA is TGTGCCAGCGGCAGAGGGGGCGGCCTACCCCTAGCCCTCCACTTT. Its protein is CASGRGGGLPLALHF.